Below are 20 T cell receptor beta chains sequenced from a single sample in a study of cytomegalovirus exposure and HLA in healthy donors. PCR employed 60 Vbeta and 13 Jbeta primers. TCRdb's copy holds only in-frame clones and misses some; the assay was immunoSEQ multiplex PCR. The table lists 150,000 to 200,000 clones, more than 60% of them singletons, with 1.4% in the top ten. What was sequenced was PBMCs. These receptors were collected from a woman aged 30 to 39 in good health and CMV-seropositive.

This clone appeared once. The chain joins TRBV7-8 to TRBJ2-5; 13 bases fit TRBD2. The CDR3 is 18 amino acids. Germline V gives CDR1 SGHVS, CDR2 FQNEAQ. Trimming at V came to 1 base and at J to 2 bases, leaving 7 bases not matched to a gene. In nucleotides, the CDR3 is TGTGCCAGCAGCTTAGGGCCGGGACTAGCGGGGCCACAAGAGACCCAGTACTTC. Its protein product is CASSLGPGLAGPQETQYF.

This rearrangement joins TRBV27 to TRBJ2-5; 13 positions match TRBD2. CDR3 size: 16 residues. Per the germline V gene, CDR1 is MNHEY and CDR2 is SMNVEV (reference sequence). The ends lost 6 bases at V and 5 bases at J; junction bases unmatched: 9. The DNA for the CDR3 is TGTGCCAGCAGCCGTCGGACTAGCGGGGGCGGGGAGACCCAGTACTTC. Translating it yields CASSRRTSGGGETQYF.

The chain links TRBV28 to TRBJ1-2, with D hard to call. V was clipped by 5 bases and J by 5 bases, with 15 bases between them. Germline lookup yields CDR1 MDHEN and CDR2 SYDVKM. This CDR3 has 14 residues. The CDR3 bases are TGTGCCAGCAGTCCCCAGATATCTCGTTATGGCTACACCTTC. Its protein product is CASSPQISRYGYTF.

The CDR3 loop reads CASSAGWDYEQYF. Here the CDR3 DNA reads TGTGCCAGCAGCGCGGGGTGGGACTACGAGCAGTACTTC. The genes are TRBV9 and TRBJ2-7; D perhaps matches TRBD2 (5 bases). The CDR3 loop spans 13 amino acids. The V gene's germline CDR1 is SGDLS and CDR2 YYNGEE. Trimming left V 3 bases short and J 3 bases short, with 10 bases between.

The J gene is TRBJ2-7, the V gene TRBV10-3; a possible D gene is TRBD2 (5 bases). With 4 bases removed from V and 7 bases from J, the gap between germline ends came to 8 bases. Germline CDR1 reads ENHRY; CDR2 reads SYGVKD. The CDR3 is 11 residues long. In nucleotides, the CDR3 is TGTGCCATCAGTGTAAGCGGAGAGCAGTACTTC. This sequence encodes CAISVSGEQYF.

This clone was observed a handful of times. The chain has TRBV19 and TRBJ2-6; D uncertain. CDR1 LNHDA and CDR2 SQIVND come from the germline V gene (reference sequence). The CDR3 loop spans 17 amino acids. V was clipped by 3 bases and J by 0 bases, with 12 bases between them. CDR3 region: CASSITHVDSGANVLTF. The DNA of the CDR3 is TGTGCCAGTAGTATCACTCATGTCGACTCTGGGGCCAACGTCCTGACTTTC.

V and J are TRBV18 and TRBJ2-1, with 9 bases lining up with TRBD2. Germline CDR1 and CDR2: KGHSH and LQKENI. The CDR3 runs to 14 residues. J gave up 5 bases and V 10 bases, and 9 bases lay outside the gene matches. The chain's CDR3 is CATFLAGDDNEQFF. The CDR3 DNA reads TGTGCCACCTTTTTAGCGGGAGACGACAATGAGCAGTTCTTC.

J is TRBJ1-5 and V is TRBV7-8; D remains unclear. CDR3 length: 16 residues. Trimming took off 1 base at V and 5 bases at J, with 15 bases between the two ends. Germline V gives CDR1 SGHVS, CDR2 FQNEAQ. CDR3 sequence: CASSLGSGRNDQPQHF. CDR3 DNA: TGTGCCAGCAGCTTAGGTTCAGGAAGAAATGATCAGCCCCAGCATTTT. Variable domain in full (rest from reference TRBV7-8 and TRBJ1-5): GAGVSQSPRYKVAKRGQDVALRCDPISGHVSLFWYQQALGQGPEFLTYFQNEAQLDKSGLPSDRFFAERPEGSVSTLKIQRTQQEDSAVYLCASSLGSGRNDQPQHFGDGTRLSIL.

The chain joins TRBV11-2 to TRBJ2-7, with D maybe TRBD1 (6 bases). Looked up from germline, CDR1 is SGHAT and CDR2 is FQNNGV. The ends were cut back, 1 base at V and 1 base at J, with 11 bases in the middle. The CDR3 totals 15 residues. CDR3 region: CASSLAGVASYEQYF. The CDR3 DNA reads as TGTGCCAGCAGCTTAGCAGGGGTGGCGTCCTACGAGCAGTACTTC.

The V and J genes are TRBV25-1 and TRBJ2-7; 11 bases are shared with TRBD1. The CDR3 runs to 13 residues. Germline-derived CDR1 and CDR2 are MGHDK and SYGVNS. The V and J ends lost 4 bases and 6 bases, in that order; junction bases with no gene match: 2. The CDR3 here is CASSGTGGLEQYF. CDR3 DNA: TGTGCCAGCAGTGGGACAGGGGGCCTCGAGCAGTACTTC.

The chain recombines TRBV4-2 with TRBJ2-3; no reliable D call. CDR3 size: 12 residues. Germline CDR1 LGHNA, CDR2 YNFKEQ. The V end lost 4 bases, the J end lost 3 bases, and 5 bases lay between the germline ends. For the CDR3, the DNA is TGTGCCAGCAGCCCCGAGACAGATACGCAGTATTTT. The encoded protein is CASSPETDTQYF.

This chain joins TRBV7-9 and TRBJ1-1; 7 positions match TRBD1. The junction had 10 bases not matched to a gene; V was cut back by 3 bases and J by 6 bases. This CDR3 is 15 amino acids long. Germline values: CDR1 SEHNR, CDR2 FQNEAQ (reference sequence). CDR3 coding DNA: TGTGCCAGCAGCTTGGGTCTACAGGGGAGAGCTGAAGCTTTCTTT. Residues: CASSLGLQGRAEAFF. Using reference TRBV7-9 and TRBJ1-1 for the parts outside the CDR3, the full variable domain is DTGVSQNPRHKITKRGQNVTFRCDPISEHNRLYWYRQTLGQGPEFLTYFQNEAQLEKSRLLSDRFSAERPKGSFSTLEIQRTEQGDSAMYLCASSLGLQGRAEAFFGQGTRLTVV.

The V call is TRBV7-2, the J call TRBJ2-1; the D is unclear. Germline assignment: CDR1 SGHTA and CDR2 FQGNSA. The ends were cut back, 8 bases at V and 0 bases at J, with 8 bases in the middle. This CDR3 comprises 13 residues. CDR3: CASLPSSYNEQFF. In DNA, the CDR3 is TGTGCCAGCCTCCCCAGCTCCTACAATGAGCAGTTCTTC. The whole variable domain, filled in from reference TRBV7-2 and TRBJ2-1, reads GAGVSQSPSNKVTEKGKDVELRCDPISGHTALYWYRQSLGQGLEFLIYFQGNSAPDKSGLPSDRFSAERTGGSVSTLTIQRTQQEDSAVYLCASLPSSYNEQFFGPGTRLTVL.

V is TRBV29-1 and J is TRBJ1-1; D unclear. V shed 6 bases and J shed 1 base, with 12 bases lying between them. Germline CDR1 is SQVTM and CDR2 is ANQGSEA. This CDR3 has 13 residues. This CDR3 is CSVTTAGNTEAFF. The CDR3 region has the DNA TGCAGCGTGACGACCGCGGGGAACACTGAAGCTTTCTTT.

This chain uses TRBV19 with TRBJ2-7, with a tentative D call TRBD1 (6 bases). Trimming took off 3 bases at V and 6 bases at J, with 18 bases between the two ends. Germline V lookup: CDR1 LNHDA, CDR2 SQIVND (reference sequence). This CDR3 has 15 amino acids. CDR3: CASSMTGQGLAEQYF. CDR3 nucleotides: TGTGCCAGTAGTATGACCGGGCAGGGGCTGGCCGAGCAGTACTTC.

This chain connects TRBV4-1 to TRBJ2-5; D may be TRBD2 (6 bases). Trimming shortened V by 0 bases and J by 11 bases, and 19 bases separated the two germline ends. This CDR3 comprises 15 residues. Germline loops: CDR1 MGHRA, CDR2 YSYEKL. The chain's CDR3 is CASSQDAGSPYEQYF. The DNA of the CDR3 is TGCGCCAGCAGCCAAGATGCGGGGTCTCCGTATGAGCAGTACTTC.

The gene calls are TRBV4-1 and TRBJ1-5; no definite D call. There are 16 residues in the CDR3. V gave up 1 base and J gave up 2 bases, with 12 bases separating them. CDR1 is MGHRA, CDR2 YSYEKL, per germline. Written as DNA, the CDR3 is TGCGCCAGCAGCCAAGGAACACCAAAAGGCAATCAGCCCCAGCATTTT. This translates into CASSQGTPKGNQPQHF.

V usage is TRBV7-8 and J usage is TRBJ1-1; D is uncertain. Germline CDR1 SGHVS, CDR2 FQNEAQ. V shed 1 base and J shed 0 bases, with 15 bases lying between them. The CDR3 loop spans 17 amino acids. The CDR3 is CASSLVVGIHMNTEAFF. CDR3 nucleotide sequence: TGTGCCAGCAGCTTAGTGGTCGGGATTCATATGAACACTGAAGCTTTCTTT.

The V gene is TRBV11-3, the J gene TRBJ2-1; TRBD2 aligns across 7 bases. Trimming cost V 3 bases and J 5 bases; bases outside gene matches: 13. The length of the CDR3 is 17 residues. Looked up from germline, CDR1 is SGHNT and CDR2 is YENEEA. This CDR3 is CASSLGEGGRSDNEQFF. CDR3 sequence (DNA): TGTGCCAGCAGCTTGGGAGAGGGAGGGAGAAGCGACAATGAGCAGTTCTTC.

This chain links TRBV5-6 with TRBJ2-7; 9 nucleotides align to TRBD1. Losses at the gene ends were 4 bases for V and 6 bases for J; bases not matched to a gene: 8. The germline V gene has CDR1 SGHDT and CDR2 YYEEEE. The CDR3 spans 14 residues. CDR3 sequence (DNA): TGTGCCAGCAGCCCGGGACAGGGAATTGGCGAGCAGTACTTC. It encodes CASSPGQGIGEQYF. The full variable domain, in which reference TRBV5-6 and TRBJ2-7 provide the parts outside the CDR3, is DAGVTQSPTHLIKTRGQQVTLRCSPKSGHDTVSWYQQALGQGPQFIFQYYEEEERQRGNFPDRFSGHQFPNYSSELNVNALLLGDSALYLCASSPGQGIGEQYFGPGTRLTVT.